This T cell receptor beta chain was obtained from a study of blood T cell repertoires in COVID-19. Study summary: PBMCs, B-cell-depleted T cells, or T cells provided the cDNA or gDNA that made up the material.

Individuals drawn from approximately 26 US areas were about 18 to 100 years old. Participant reports of clinical history set cohort assignment. CDR1 and CDR2 from the germline V gene are SGHDN and FVKESK. V lost 4 bases, J lost 3 bases, and 9 bases lay in between. The CDR3 loop spans 13 amino acids. Original processing notes: Amplification of reference gene primers was used by the study to estimate nucleated cell counts. The method was immunoSEQ multiplex PCR; TCRdb's version includes in-frame clones alone and lacks a portion of them. The D gene and trimming were derived from the DNA, and the V and J assignments and clone size from that table. The table has approximately 400,000 clones, around 86% seen once. The table lists this clone with a count of one.

This sequence was found in a woman aged 45-65 years who had recovered from COVID-19. Sequencing was done on a sample of PBMCs or T cells enriched from blood (not recorded which). The genes are TRBV14 and TRBJ1-2; D is ambiguous. The CDR3 DNA reads as TGTGCCAGCAGCCCGGGAAATGACTATGGCTACACCTTC. Translation gives CASSPGNDYGYTF.